This TCR beta chain was sequenced in a study of cytomegalovirus exposure and HLA in healthy donors listed by TCRdb under 2017. Study-wide context: In an earlier analysis of around 540 of the donors, about 270 Gb of sequence data and approximately 120 million unique TCR beta sequences from about 179 million T cells were reported. Genome-wide SNP genotypes for about 60% of the roughly 670 donors were used in a later genetic analysis, which treated that subset as a discovery cohort. An early release covering roughly 600 HLA-typed donors comprised about 300 gigabases of sequencing data and some 79 million unique TCR sequences. A separate validation cohort of approximately 120 different subjects was used in addition to the approximately 700-subject first cohort. Roughly 5 DR-DQ haplotypes were treated as single units for association and clustering because of strong linkage in the cohort. The number of typed donors differed by locus: about 629-630 for A, B, C, DRB1 and DQB1; approximately 540 for DQA1; 600 to 610 for DPA1; and about 450 for DPB1. The study aimed to test whether signatures of past pathogen exposure could be identified by cataloging public T cell receptors. Among around 400 genotyped donors of the cohort, an average of about 240,000 unique TCR beta nucleotide sequences was sequenced per donor, of which 15% to 20% were non-productive. An earlier analysis of a few hundred of the donors applied high-throughput TCR beta sequencing to assess whether each TCR beta V gene segment acted as functional or pseudogenic. Rather than using new phenotypic data, the later analysis identified candidate immune exposures from TCR beta sequences and from how often those sequences occurred across donors. To predict cytomegalovirus infection status, the study brought together high-throughput TCR immunosequencing, statistical association of individual TCRs with disease status, and machine learning. Every repertoire in the discovery cohort had been generated on one and the same sequencing platform. HLA typing covered class I and class II loci at four-digit resolution. Donor age, sex, ethnicity and CMV serostatus were compiled together with the repertoire data. In a later analysis, previously published TCR beta repertoires from 550 to 700 donors were re-analyzed and high-resolution HLA genotyping was added so that TCR occurrence patterns could be studied. The T cell repertoires of 700 or so subjects were profiled by immunosequencing and related to cytomegalovirus serostatus. Of the 300 to 400 genotyped donors, about 80% fell in the genetic ancestry cluster associated with self-reported Caucasian donors. Study-level results and caveats: Some IMGT-functional V segments, including TRBV6-2 and TRBV6-3, could not be distinguished by the 87-base-pair reads and were therefore excluded. Most CMV-associated TCR beta chains appeared to be HLA-restricted in a later analysis, and the HLA associations seemed to be driven largely by CMV exposure. The classifier was reported to diagnose cytomegalovirus status with high specificity and sensitivity in both the original and validation cohorts. A later analysis found that HLA-associated TCR beta chains were more clonally expanded and had lower generation probabilities than equally common non-associated chains. A later analysis associated 15,000 to 20,000 TCR beta sequences with specific HLA alleles at a false discovery rate of 0.05. Strong co-occurrence of HLA alleles, especially DR and DQ, made assigning TCR associations to individual alleles difficult. Several of the top co-occurrence clusters appeared to be linked to parvovirus B19, influenza, CMV and Epstein-Barr virus, according to a later analysis. Roughly uniform sequencing depth across donors was assumed in presence/absence analyses, although this assumption may not hold. HLA typing was unavailable for some donors at each locus, so association tests used only the typed subset. Linkage disequilibrium might explain the correlated functional status among segregating V segments, but an unknown experimental factor could not be excluded. Compared with the roughly 710-donor mean, donors in an Asian-associated ancestry cluster had fewer N-insertions in productive TCRs, according to a later genetic analysis. The earlier analysis of almost 600 of the donors excluded 15 to 20 rarely observed V segments, including chromosome 9 orphons, because counts were too low. In vitro tests confirmed that a few of the cytomegalovirus-associated TCR beta chains recognize cytomegalovirus antigens. The cohort was sequenced for TCR beta chains only, and without alpha or paired-chain data the features that could be detected were limited. An earlier analysis of around 500 of the donors showed that most TCR beta V segments appeared in productive rearrangements either about 90% or about 30% of the time, which broadly matched IMGT annotations. CMV serostatus was the only immune exposure information available for the cohort. In a later genetic analysis, a missense DCLRE1C variant was associated with V-gene and J-gene trimming of TCR beta chains, and the association was replicated in an independent cohort. Across donors, most TCR sequences were observed very rarely, whereas some public TCRs were present in many individuals. A group of highly shared sequence variants was considered likely to be a technical artifact of the sequencing pipeline. A further reported finding was that TCR beta sequences accurately predicted the HLA-A and HLA-B alleles for most subjects in the first cohort. The study gave a list of under 200 TCR beta chains associated with cytomegalovirus. A later analysis found that TCR association rates varied across HLA loci, with DRB1 alleles showing the most associated TCRs and HLA-C alleles the fewest. The authors suggested that the approach could potentially be generalized to other disease states and immunological phenotypes.

The cohort comprised 670 or so healthy bone marrow donors. Cohort members were all nominally healthy when sampled, although unrecorded immune exposures were likely present. The donor tested CMV seronegative and was one of the 352 seronegative cohort members. A peripheral blood sample was collected from each donor, and TCR beta sequencing was performed on peripheral blood mononuclear cells. Genomic DNA extraction from the blood cell samples was performed with the Qiagen DNeasy Blood Extraction Kit. Library creation used the immunoSEQ multiplex PCR assay. For the multiplex PCR, a mixture combining 60 forward primers for TCR Vbeta segments and 13 reverse primers for TCR Jbeta segments was used. Amplification of the CDR3 region of rearranged TCR beta genes was performed with a multiplex PCR assay on genomic DNA. The amplified TCR beta libraries were sequenced on the Illumina HiSeq System as 87-base-pair reads. The paper's processing steps were these. A later analysis tallied approximately 87 million unique TCR beta chains across the 640 or so repertoires, and some 10 million of those chains were shared by two or more donors. A nearest-neighbor algorithm error-corrected the raw reads and collapsed the reads into unique sequences, merging closely related sequences to remove PCR and sequencing errors. Alignment of CDR3 sequences to IMGT reference sequences was used to assign V, D and J gene segments. Each retained sequence needed at least a six-nucleotide match to both a V gene segment and a J gene segment. Rearrangements were called productive when the CDR3 lacked stop codons and stayed in frame with V and J; all others were non-productive. CDR3 was defined according to IMGT convention as the region running from the second conserved V-encoded cysteine to the conserved J-encoded phenylalanine. In an earlier analysis of approximately 500 of the donors, sequences lacking an unambiguous match to a single V gene segment were excluded. An earlier analysis of several hundred of the donors called V segments functional above 56.7% productive rearrangements and segregating when the between-donor standard deviation exceeded 5%. A statistical classification framework was developed to diagnose cytomegalovirus status using the catalog of TCR beta chain sequences. A later analysis assigned V and J genes by comparing TCR nucleotide sequences with IMGT/GENE-DB human TR gene sequences. Using the TCRdist pipeline, a later analysis assigned CDR3 sequences along with most-parsimonious VDJ recombination scenarios. In a later analysis, each TCR beta chain was defined by its CDR3 amino acid sequence together with its V-gene family, and reads without a unique V-gene family were excluded. In a later analysis, several hundred highly shared, low-generation-probability nucleotide sequences were removed to address suspected cross-contamination and a sequencing artifact. In a later analysis, a clonal expansion index for each public chain was calculated from normalized within-repertoire ranks of inferred template counts. A later analysis computed generation probabilities with a VDJ recombination model fitted to out-of-frame rearrangements, and checked the results against IGoR. Hypergeometric tests were used in a later analysis to score TCR-TCR, TCR-HLA and TCR-CMV co-occurrence, with a repertoire-size bias correction applied to the TCR pairs. In a later analysis, false discovery rates were estimated by permuting HLA or CMV assignments 20 times. In a later analysis, co-occurring TCRs were grouped using DBSCAN, and TCRdist sequence similarity was added for clustering within HLA-allele-positive subsets. Repertoires with fewer than 30,000 or more than 120,000 public chains were left out of co-occurrence clustering, as were about 5 repertoires with anomalous nucleotide sharing. TCRdb limited this immuneACCESS table to in-frame rearrangements with V and J called. A share of clones is missing; checked studies link under half to unresolved V genes, and the rest is unexplained. V and J calls and clone size follow that table, whereas D and trimming were derived from the DNA. Within this sample are about 150,000 clones, with 84% of them counted one time only. The biggest ten clones account for about 2.6% of the sample.

CDR3 length: 14 amino acids, cysteine to phenylalanine. Of the read, only the CDR3 DNA is kept; its 42 bases are in frame from base 1. Taken from the germline V gene (reference sequence), the CDR1 and CDR2 loops are LNHNV and YYDKDF. At the junction V is shortened by 3 bases and J by 2 bases, with 10 bases in between. Concerning this clone itself: Its target antigen remains unknown. Base qualities are not recorded, but no much larger clone differs from it by a single base.

The chain is assembled from TRBV15 and TRBJ2-5; the D segment could be TRBD2, given 5 matching bases. The source of this sequence is a boy aged 2 to 10 in good health and CMV-seronegative. Sample: PBMCs. The CDR3 in this case is CATSSGTGQETQYF. The DNA sequence follows: TGTGCCACCAGCAGTGGAACGGGGCAAGAGACCCAGTACTTC.